The entry below gives a single T cell receptor (beta chain) sequence along with its context. The antigen is undetermined. The protocol was immunoSEQ multiplex PCR, while the TCRdb copy is restricted to in-frame clones and leaves out a portion. The profile shows over a million clones, 96% of them singletons. The V end lost 5 bases, the J end lost 10 bases, and 12 bases lay between the germline ends. The CDR3 contains 12 residues. From germline, CDR1 is SGHTA and CDR2 FQGNSA. The source of the sample is a study of shared clonotypes between healthy human individuals. Study summary: There were three CD4 naive, three CD4 memory, two CD8 naive and one CD8 memory plates per donor.

Overall study findings and caveats: Naive subsets generally had larger estimated richness than memory subsets. It was only blood that was sampled, and tissue repertoires likely differ.

Sequencing was performed on naive CD4+ T cells sorted from blood. Subset of the sample: CD45RA+ positively selected. This receptor was identified in a man aged 25-45 years in good health. V usage is TRBV7-2 and J usage is TRBJ2-1; D unresolved. In DNA form, the CDR3 reads TGTGCCAGCAGCCTAACCGGGCGAGAGCAGTTCTTC. Translating gives CASSLTGREQFF. Full variable domain (outside the CDR3, taken from reference TRBV7-2 and TRBJ2-1): GAGVSQSPSNKVTEKGKDVELRCDPISGHTALYWYRQSLGQGLEFLIYFQGNSAPDKSGLPSDRFSAERTGGSVSTLTIQRTQQEDSAVYLCASSLTGREQFFGPGTRLTVL.